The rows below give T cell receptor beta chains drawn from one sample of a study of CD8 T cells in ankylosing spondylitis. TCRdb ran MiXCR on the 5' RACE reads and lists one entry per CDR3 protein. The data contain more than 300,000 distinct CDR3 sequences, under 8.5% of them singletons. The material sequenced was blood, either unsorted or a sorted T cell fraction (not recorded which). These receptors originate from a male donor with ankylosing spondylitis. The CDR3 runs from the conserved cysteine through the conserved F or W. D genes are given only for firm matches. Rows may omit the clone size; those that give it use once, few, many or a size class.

DNA: TGTGCCACCAGTGACTTGGACTACAATGAGCAGTTCTTC
CDR3: CATSDLDYNEQFF
size: -
V: TRBV24-1
D: -
J: TRBJ2-1

DNA: TGTGCCAGCAGCCCCTGGGACAGGGCATCTGGCTACACCTTC
CDR3: CASSPWDRASGYTF
size: -
V: TRBV4-2
D: TRBD1
J: TRBJ1-2

DNA: TGCGCCAGCAGCTTGGAGGCGGGTAGCTCCTACAATGAGCAGTTCTTC
CDR3: CASSLEAGSSYNEQFF
size: -
V: TRBV5-1
D: -
J: TRBJ2-1

DNA: TGCGCCAGCAGCCCGGGACAGGGAGGCACAAACATTCAGTACTTC
CDR3: CASSPGQGGTNIQYF
size: -
V: TRBV5-1
D: TRBD1
J: TRBJ2-4

DNA: TGTGCCAGCAGCGCGACGAGCGGCTACGAGCAGTACTTC
CDR3: CASSATSGYEQYF
size: -
V: TRBV5-5
D: -
J: TRBJ2-7

DNA: TGTGCCAGCAGCTCGGGACCTGGTGTCTACGAGCAGTACTTC
CDR3: CASSSGPGVYEQYF
size: many
V: TRBV7-2
D: -
J: TRBJ2-7

DNA: TGTGCCATCACCGTCCGGCCAGATGGCTCAGATACGCAGTATTTT
CDR3: CAITVRPDGSDTQYF
size: -
V: TRBV10-3
D: -
J: TRBJ2-3

DNA: TGTGCCAGCAGTTACTCCGGGGACCCCCGGTGGTCACCCCTCCACTTT
CDR3: CASSYSGDPRWSPLHF
size: many
V: TRBV6-5
D: -
J: TRBJ1-6

DNA: TGCAGTGCGACAGCCCATAACACTGAAGCTTTCTTT
CDR3: CSATAHNTEAFF
size: few
V: TRBV20-1
D: -
J: TRBJ1-1

DNA: TGTGCCAGCAGCGTCGACAGGGGGCTAGAGACCCAGTACTTC
CDR3: CASSVDRGLETQYF
size: -
V: TRBV9
D: TRBD1
J: TRBJ2-5

DNA: TGTGCCAGTAGTCCCCCGGGACTAACTAGCACAGATACGCAGTATTTT
CDR3: CASSPPGLTSTDTQYF
size: few
V: TRBV19
D: TRBD2
J: TRBJ2-3

DNA: TGTGCCAGCAGCTCGCGGGTGGGGACGAGTTATGAAGCTTTCTTT
CDR3: CASSSRVGTSYEAFF
size: many
V: TRBV11-1
D: -
J: TRBJ1-1

DNA: TGTGCCAGCAGTTTAGACCGCGGGACGGCCGGGACCTACGAGCAGTACTTC
CDR3: CASSLDRGTAGTYEQYF
size: few
V: TRBV12-3/TRBV12-4
D: -
J: TRBJ2-7

DNA: TGTGCCAGCAGTACCGTCTTAGGAGAGCAGTACTTC
CDR3: CASSTVLGEQYF
size: -
V: TRBV12-3/TRBV12-4
D: -
J: TRBJ2-7

DNA: TGCAGTGCTAGAGCACTCAACACCGGGGAGCTGTTTTTT
CDR3: CSARALNTGELFF
size: -
V: TRBV20-1
D: -
J: TRBJ2-2

DNA: TGTGCCAGCAGACCGGACACAACCTACGAGCAGTACTTC
CDR3: CASRPDTTYEQYF
size: few
V: TRBV19
D: -
J: TRBJ2-7

DNA: TGCGCCAGCAGCTTATATAGCGGCAATGAGCAGTTCTTC
CDR3: CASSLYSGNEQFF
size: few
V: TRBV5-1
D: -
J: TRBJ2-1

DNA: TGTGCCAGCAGGTTTACAGGGGATGGTAATGAGCAGTTCTTC
CDR3: CASRFTGDGNEQFF
size: few
V: TRBV28
D: TRBD1
J: TRBJ2-1

DNA: TGTGCCAGCAGTTACGGGACTAGTAACAATGAGCAGTTCTTC
CDR3: CASSYGTSNNEQFF
size: few
V: TRBV6-5
D: TRBD2
J: TRBJ2-1

DNA: TGCAGTGCTAGAGAGTGGGACAGGGGAACCTACAATGAGCAGTTCTTC
CDR3: CSAREWDRGTYNEQFF
size: many
V: TRBV20-1
D: TRBD1
J: TRBJ2-1

DNA: TGTGCCAGCAGCTTAGGGATTTACACCGGGGAGCTGTTTTTT
CDR3: CASSLGIYTGELFF
size: -
V: TRBV7-2
D: -
J: TRBJ2-2

DNA: TGCAGTGCTTCGACAGGGCCCACAGATACGCAGTATTTT
CDR3: CSASTGPTDTQYF
size: many
V: TRBV20-1
D: TRBD1
J: TRBJ2-3

DNA: TGCAGTGCTAGACGCGGGGGGGGGGACCAAGAGACCCAGTACTTC
CDR3: CSARRGGGDQETQYF
size: few
V: TRBV20-1
D: TRBD2
J: TRBJ2-5

DNA: TGCGCCAGCAGCCAAGACCGGACTAGCGGGGTCTACGAGCAGTACTTC
CDR3: CASSQDRTSGVYEQYF
size: -
V: TRBV4-3
D: TRBD2
J: TRBJ2-7

DNA: TGCAGTGCTAGTGACAGGGGGCACACCGGGGAGCTGTTTTTT
CDR3: CSASDRGHTGELFF
size: few
V: TRBV20-1
D: TRBD1
J: TRBJ2-2

DNA: TGCAGCGTTGAAGGAGGGTCCGGGTCCTACGAGCAGTACTTC
CDR3: CSVEGGSGSYEQYF
size: -
V: TRBV29-1
D: -
J: TRBJ2-7

DNA: TGTGCCAGCAGCGACCGGGAGTACTTC
CDR3: CASSDREYF
size: many
V: TRBV9
D: -
J: TRBJ2-7

DNA: TGTGCCAGCAGTTTCAGGACTAGCGGGAGGGCCGTGGAGCAGTTCTTC
CDR3: CASSFRTSGRAVEQFF
size: few
V: TRBV12-3/TRBV12-4
D: TRBD2
J: TRBJ2-1

DNA: TGCGCCAGCAGCCGAGAACTAGCGGGCCACGAGCAGTACTTC
CDR3: CASSRELAGHEQYF
size: -
V: TRBV5-1
D: TRBD2
J: TRBJ2-7

DNA: TGTGCCACCAGCAGAGTGCCTAATCGGGGGCTTAGCTCCTACGAGCAGTACTTC
CDR3: CATSRVPNRGLSSYEQYF
size: -
V: TRBV15
D: -
J: TRBJ2-7

DNA: TGTGCCACCAGTGACCGGACAGGGGGCCTCTACGAGCAGTACTTC
CDR3: CATSDRTGGLYEQYF
size: few
V: TRBV24-1
D: TRBD1
J: TRBJ2-7

DNA: TGTGCCAGCAGCCTTGATAGCGGGAGGCACAATGAGCAGTTCTTC
CDR3: CASSLDSGRHNEQFF
size: -
V: TRBV11-2
D: TRBD2
J: TRBJ2-1

DNA: TGTGCCAGTAGTATTCTAGCGGTCCCCTACAATGAGCAGTTCTTC
CDR3: CASSILAVPYNEQFF
size: once
V: TRBV19
D: TRBD2
J: TRBJ2-1

DNA: TGCAGTGCTAGACGCTTCTCAACTAGCACCGGGGAGCTGTTTTTT
CDR3: CSARRFSTSTGELFF
size: -
V: TRBV20-1
D: -
J: TRBJ2-2

DNA: TGTGCCATCAGGGGACAGGCATCCAATGAGCAGTTCTTC
CDR3: CAIRGQASNEQFF
size: many
V: TRBV10-3
D: TRBD1
J: TRBJ2-1

DNA: TGTGCCAGCAGTCCCCCACCGGGGGCGTATAGCACTGAAGCTTTCTTT
CDR3: CASSPPPGAYSTEAFF
size: many
V: TRBV6-1
D: -
J: TRBJ1-1

DNA: TGCAGTGCTAGAGATGATAGCTCCGGGGCCAACGTCCTGACTTTC
CDR3: CSARDDSSGANVLTF
size: -
V: TRBV20-1
D: -
J: TRBJ2-6

DNA: TGCGCCAGCAGCCAGCACCCGGGACCTGGAGGTGGCGAGCAGTACTTC
CDR3: CASSQHPGPGGGEQYF
size: -
V: TRBV4-3
D: -
J: TRBJ2-7